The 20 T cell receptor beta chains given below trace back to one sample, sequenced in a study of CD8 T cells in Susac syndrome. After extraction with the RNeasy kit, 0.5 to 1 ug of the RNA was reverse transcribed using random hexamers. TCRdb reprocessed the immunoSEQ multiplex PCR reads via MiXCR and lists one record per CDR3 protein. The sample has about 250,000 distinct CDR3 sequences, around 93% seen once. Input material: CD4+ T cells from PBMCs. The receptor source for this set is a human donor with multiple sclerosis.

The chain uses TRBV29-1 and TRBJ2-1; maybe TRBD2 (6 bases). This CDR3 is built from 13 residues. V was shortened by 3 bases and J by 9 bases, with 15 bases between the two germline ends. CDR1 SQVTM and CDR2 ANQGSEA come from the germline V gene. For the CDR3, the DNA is TGCAGCGTTGAGCCTAGCGACCCCGCTGAGCAGTTCTTC. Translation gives CSVEPSDPAEQFF.

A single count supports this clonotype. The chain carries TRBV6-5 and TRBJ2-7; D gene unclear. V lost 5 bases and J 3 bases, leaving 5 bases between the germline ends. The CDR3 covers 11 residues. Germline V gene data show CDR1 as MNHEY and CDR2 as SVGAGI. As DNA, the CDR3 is TGTGCCAGCAGTAACTACTACGAGCAGTACTTC. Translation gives CASSNYYEQYF.

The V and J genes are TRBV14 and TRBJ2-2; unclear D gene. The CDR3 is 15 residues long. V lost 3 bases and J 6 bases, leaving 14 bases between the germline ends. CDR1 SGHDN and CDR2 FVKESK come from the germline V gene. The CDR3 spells CASSQGRLGSGELFF. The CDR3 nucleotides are TGTGCCAGCAGCCAGGGCCGCCTGGGATCCGGGGAGCTGTTTTTT.

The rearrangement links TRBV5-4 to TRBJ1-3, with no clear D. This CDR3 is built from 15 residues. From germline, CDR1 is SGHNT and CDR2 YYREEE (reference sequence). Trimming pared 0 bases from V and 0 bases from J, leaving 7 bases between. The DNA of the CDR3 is TGTGCCAGCAGCTTGGCCCCGAACTCTGGAAACACCATATATTTT. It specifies CASSLAPNSGNTIYF.

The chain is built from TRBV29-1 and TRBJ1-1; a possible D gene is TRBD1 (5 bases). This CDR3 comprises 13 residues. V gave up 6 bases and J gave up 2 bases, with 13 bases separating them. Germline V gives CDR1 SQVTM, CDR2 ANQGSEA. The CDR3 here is CSVTRGYNTEAFF. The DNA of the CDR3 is TGCAGCGTGACAAGGGGATATAACACTGAAGCTTTCTTT.

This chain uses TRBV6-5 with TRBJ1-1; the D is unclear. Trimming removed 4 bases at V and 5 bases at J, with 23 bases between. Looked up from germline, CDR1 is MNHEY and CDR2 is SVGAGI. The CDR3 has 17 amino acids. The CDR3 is CASSSLSARAMSTEAFF. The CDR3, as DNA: TGTGCCAGCAGTTCGCTTTCGGCCCGGGCGATGAGTACTGAAGCTTTCTTT.

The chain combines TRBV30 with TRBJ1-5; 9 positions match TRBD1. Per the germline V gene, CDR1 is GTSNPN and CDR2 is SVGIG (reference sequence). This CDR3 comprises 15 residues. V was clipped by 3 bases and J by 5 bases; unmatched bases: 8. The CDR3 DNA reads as TGTGCCTGGAGACAACAGGGACAGGGATATCAGCCCCAGCATTTT. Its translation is CAWRQQGQGYQPQHF.

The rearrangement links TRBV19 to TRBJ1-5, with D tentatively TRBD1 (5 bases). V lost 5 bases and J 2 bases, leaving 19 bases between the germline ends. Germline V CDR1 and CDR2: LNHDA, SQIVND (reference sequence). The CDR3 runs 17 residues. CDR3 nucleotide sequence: TGTGCCAGTAGTCCTCGTGGAGCTGACAGCCGCAATCAGCCCCAGCATTTT. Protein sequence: CASSPRGADSRNQPQHF.

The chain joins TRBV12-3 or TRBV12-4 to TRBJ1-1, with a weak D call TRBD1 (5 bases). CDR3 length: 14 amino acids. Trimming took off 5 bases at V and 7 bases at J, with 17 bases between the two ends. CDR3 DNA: TGTGCCAGCAGTCCGTCCCAGGGCAAGAGTGAAGCTTTCTTT. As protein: CASSPSQGKSEAFF.

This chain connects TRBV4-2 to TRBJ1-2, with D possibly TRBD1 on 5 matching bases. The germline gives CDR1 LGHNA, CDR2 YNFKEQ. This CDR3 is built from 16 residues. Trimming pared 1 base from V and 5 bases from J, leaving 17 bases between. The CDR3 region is CASSQALRKGQYGYTF. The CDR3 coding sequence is TGTGCCAGCAGCCAAGCTCTCAGAAAGGGGCAATATGGCTACACCTTC.

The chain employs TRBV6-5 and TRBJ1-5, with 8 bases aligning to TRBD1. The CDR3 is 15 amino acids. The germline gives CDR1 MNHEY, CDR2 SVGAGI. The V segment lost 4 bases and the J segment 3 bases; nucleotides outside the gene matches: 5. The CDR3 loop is CASSSGGFDNQPQHF. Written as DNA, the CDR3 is TGTGCCAGCAGTTCAGGGGGCTTTGACAATCAGCCCCAGCATTTT.

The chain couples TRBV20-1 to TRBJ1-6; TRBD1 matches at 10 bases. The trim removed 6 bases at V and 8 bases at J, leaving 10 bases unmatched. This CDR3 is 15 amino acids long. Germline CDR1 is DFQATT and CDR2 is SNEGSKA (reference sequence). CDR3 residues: CSAGTGDRNDSPLHF. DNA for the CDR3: TGCAGTGCCGGGACAGGGGACAGAAATGATTCACCCCTCCACTTT.

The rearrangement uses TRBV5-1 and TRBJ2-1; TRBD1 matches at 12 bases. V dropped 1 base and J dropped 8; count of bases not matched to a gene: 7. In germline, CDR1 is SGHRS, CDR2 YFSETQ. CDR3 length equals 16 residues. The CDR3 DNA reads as TGCGCCAGCAGCTTGTTCCCGGGACAGGGGGCCGATGAGCAGTTCTTC. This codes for CASSLFPGQGADEQFF.

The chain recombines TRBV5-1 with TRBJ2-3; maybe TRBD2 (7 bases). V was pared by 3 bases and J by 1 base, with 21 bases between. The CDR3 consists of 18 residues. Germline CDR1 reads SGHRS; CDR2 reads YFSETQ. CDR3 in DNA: TGCGCCAGCAGCTGGGGGCTGCTAGCGGAGGAAGGCACAGATACGCAGTATTTT. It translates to CASSWGLLAEEGTDTQYF.

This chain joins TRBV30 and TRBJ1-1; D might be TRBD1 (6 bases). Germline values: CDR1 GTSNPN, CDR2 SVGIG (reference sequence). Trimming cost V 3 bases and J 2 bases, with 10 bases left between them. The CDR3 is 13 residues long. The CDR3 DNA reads TGTGCCTGGAGGACAGGCACTAACACTGAAGCTTTCTTT. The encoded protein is CAWRTGTNTEAFF.

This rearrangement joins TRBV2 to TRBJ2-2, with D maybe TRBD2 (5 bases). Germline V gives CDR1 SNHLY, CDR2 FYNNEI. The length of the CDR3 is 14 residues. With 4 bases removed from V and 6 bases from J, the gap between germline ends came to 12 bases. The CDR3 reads CASSGRLAAGELFF. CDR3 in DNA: TGTGCCAGCAGTGGACGGCTAGCTGCCGGGGAGCTGTTTTTT.

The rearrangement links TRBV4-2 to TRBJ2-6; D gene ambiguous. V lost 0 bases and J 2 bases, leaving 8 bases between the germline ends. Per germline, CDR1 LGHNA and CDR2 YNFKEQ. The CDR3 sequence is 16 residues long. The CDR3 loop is CASSQEGSPGANVLTF. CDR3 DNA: TGTGCCAGCAGCCAAGAGGGATCGCCTGGGGCCAACGTCCTGACTTTC.

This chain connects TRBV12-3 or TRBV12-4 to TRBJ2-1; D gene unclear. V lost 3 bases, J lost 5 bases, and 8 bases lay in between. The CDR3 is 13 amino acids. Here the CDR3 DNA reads TGTGCCAGCAGTTTCCAGGCAGACAATGAGCAGTTCTTC. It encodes CASSFQADNEQFF.

CDR3 sequence (DNA): TGTGCCATCAGTGAGCAGAAAACTAGCACAGATACGCAGTATTTT. Translating it yields CAISEQKTSTDTQYF. This chain joins TRBV10-3 and TRBJ2-3; D not resolved. The germline V gene encodes CDR1 ENHRY and CDR2 SYGVKD. This CDR3 comprises 15 residues. Between the trimmed V and J ends, which lost 2 bases and 0 bases, there was a span of 9 bases.

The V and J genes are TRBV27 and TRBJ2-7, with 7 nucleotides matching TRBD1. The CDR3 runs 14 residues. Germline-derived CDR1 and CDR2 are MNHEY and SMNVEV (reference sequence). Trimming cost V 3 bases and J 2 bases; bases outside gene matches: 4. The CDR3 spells CASSFADRPYEQYV. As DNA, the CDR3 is TGTGCCAGCAGTTTCGCGGACAGGCCCTACGAGCAGTACGTC.